The source of this T cell receptor (beta chain) is a study of control samples from healthy donors and cancer patients. Generated by immunoSEQ multiplex PCR, the TCRdb table keeps only in-frame clones and is missing some. The repertoire holds more than 65,000 clones, with around 90% as singletons. Germline assignment: CDR1 PRHDT and CDR2 FYEKMQ (reference sequence). The CDR3 consists of 14 residues. The ends lost 5 bases at V and 6 bases at J; junction bases unmatched: 6. The receptor's source is a woman in her fifties or sixties with head and neck cancer. This sequence joins TRBV13 and TRBJ1-2; 10 nucleotides align to TRBD1. Sequencing was done on a sample of PBMCs. CDR3 region: CASSPRDRGNGYTF. CDR3 coding DNA: TGTGCCAGCAGCCCACGGGACAGGGGTAATGGCTACACCTTC. The full variable domain, completed using reference TRBV13 and TRBJ1-2, is AAGVIQSPRHLIKEKRETATLKCYPIPRHDTVYWYQQGPGQDPQFLISFYEKMQSDKGSIPDRFSAQQFSDYHSELNMSSLELGDSALYFCASSPRDRGNGYTFGSGTRLTVV.